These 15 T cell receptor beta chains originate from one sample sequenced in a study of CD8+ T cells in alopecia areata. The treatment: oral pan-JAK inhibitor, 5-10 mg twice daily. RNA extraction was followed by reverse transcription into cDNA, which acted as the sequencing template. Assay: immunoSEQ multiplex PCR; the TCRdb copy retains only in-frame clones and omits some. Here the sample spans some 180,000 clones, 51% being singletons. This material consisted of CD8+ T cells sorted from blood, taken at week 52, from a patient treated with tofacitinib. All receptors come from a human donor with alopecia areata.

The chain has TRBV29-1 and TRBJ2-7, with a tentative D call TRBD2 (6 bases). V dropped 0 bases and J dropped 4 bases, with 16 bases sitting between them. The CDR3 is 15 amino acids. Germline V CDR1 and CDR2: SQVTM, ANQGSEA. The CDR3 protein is CSVEDWQGGLYEQYF. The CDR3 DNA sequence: TGCAGCGTTGAAGATTGGCAGGGAGGTCTATACGAGCAGTACTTC.

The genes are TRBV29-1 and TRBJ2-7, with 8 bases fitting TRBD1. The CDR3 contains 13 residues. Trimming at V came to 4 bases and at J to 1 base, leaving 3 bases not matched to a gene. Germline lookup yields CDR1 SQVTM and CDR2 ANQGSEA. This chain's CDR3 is CSVANRGSYEQYF. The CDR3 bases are TGCAGCGTTGCAAACAGGGGGTCCTACGAGCAGTACTTC.

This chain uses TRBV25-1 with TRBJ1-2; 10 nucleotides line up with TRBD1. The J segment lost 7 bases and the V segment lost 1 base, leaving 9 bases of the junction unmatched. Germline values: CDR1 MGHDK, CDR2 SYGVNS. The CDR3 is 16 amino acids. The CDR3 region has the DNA TGTGCCAGCAGTGAATCCGTTGGGACAGGGGTTTCTGGCTACACCTTC. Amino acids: CASSESVGTGVSGYTF.

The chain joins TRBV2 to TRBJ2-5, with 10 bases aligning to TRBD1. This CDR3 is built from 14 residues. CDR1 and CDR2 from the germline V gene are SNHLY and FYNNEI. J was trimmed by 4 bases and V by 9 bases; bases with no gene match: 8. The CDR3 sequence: CASGTGAFLETQYF. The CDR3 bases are TGTGCCAGTGGGACAGGGGCTTTCTTAGAGACCCAGTACTTC. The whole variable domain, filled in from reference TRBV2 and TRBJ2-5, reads EPEVTQTPSHQVTQMGQEVILRCVPISNHLYFYWYRQILGQKVEFLVSFYNNEISEKSEIFDDQFSVERPDGSNFTLKIRSTKLEDSAMYFCASGTGAFLETQYFGPGTRLLVL.

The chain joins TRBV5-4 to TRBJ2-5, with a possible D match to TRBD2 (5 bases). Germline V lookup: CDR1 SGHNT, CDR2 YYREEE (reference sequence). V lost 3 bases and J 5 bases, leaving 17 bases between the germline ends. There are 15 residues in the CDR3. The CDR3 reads CASSSLLSGSETQYF. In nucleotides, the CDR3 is TGTGCCAGCAGCTCCCTCCTCTCGGGATCGGAGACCCAGTACTTC.

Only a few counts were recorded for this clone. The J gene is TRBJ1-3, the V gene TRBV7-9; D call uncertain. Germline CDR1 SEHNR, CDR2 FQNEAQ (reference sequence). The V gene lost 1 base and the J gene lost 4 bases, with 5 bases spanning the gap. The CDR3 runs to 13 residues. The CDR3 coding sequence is TGTGCCAGCAGCTTAGGCAGCGGAAACACCATATATTTT. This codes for CASSLGSGNTIYF.

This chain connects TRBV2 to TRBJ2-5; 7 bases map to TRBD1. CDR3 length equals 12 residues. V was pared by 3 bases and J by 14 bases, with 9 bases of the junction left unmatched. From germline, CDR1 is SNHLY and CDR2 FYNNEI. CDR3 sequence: CASSERRDSVYF. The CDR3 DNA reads TGTGCCAGCAGTGAGCGAAGGGACAGTGTCTACTTC.

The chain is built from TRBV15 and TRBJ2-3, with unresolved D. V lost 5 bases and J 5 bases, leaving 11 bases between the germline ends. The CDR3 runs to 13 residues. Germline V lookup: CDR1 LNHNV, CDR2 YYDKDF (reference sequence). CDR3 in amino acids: CATSPPEIDTQYF. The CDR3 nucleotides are TGTGCCACCAGCCCCCCGGAGATAGATACGCAGTATTTT.

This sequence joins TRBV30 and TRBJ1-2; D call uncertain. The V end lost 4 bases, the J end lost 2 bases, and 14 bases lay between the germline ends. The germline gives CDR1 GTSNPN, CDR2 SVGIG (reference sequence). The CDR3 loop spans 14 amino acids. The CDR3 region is CAWNTRPENYGYTF. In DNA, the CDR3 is TGTGCCTGGAATACACGCCCAGAAAACTATGGCTACACCTTC.

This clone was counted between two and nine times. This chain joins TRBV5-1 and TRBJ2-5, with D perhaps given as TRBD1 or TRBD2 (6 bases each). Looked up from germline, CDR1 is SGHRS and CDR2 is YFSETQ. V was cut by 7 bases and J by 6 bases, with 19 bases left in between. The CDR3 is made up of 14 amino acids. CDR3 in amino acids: CASPEVGGLKTQYF. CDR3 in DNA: TGCGCCAGCCCGGAAGTAGGGGGGCTGAAGACCCAGTACTTC.

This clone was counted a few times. The CDR3 region is CASSGFKEADTEAFF. The CDR3 DNA follows: TGTGCCAGCAGTGGGTTCAAGGAGGCGGACACTGAAGCTTTCTTT. The chain joins TRBV27 to TRBJ1-1; D unresolved. The germline V gene has CDR1 MNHEY and CDR2 SMNVEV (reference sequence). CDR3 length: 15 amino acids. Trimming took off 5 bases at V and 3 bases at J, with 16 bases between the two ends.

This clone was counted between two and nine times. CDR3 protein: CASSNRANYGYTF. The CDR3 DNA sequence: TGTGCCAGCAGCAATAGAGCTAACTATGGCTACACCTTC. This rearrangement joins TRBV27 to TRBJ1-2; D call uncertain. V gave up 6 bases and J gave up 0 bases, with 8 bases separating them. This CDR3 contains 13 residues. Germline-derived CDR1 and CDR2 are MNHEY and SMNVEV (reference sequence).

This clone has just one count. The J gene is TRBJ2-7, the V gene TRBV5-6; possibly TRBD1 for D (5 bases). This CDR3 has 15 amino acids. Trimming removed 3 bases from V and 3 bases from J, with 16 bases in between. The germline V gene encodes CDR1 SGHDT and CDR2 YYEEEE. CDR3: CASSWWGKGVYEQYF. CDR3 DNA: TGTGCCAGCAGCTGGTGGGGCAAAGGAGTCTACGAGCAGTACTTC.

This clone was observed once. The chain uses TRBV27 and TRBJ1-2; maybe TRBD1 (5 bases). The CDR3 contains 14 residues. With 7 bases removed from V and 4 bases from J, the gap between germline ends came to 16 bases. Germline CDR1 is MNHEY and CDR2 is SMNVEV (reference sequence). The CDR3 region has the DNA TGTGCCAGCAAACGGGACTTAATGACCTATGGCTACACCTTC. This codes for CASKRDLMTYGYTF.

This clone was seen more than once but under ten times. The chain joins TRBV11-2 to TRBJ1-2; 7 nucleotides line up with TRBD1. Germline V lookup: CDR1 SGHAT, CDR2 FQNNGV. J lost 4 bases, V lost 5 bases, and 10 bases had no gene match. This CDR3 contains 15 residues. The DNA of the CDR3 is TGTGCCAGCAGCCCGACATGGGACAGCAGCTATGGCTACACCTTC. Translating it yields CASSPTWDSSYGYTF.